This is a list of T cell receptor beta chains from one sample in a study of T and B cells in COVID-19 patients. TCRdb ran MiXCR on the multiplex PCR reads and lists one entry per CDR3 protein. The sample includes roughly 18,000 distinct CDR3 sequences, under 30% seen only once; the top ten take 4% to 5%. The sequenced material came from blood. The receptors originated from a human donor who had recovered from COVID-19. CDR3s include the opening cysteine and the closing phenylalanine or tryptophan. D genes are given only for firm matches. Clone size is not always given. Where it is, it says once, few, many or a class for expanded clones.

>NA|TRBV11-2|NA|TRBJ2-7
CASSREGAAYEQYF
TGCGCCAGCAGCCGGGAGGGGGCCGCCTACGAGCAGTACTTC
>medium-sized|TRBV19|NA|TRBJ2-5
CASSPSRGTQETQYF
TGTGCCAGTAGTCCTAGCAGGGGAACTCAAGAGACCCAGTACTTC
>NA|TRBV7-9|NA|TRBJ2-4
CASSPWGSAKNIQYF
TGTGCCAGCAGCCCCTGGGGGTCAGCCAAAAACATTCAGTACTTC
>NA|TRBV20-1|NA|TRBJ1-6
CSATPTGSGSPLHF
TGCAGTGCTACTCCGACAGGTAGTGGTTCACCCCTCCACTTT
>few|TRBV6-4|NA|TRBJ2-3
CASSVASTDTQYF
TGTGCCAGCAGTGTAGCTAGCACAGATACGCAGTATTTT
>NA|TRBV28|TRBD1|TRBJ1-1
CASSTYRGVNTEAFF
TGTGCCAGCAGTACCTACAGGGGCGTGAACACTGAAGCTTTCTTT
>NA|TRBV24-1|NA|TRBJ2-5
CATSDPVRGTQYF
TGTGCCACCAGTGACCCAGTCAGGGGGACCCAGTACTTC
>NA|TRBV6-2/TRBV6-3|NA|TRBJ2-5
CASSSGRGAAGTTLQETQYF
TGTGCCAGCAGTTCTGGACGTGGGGCGGCCGGGACCACACTCCAAGAGACCCAGTACTTC
>NA|TRBV12-3/TRBV12-4|NA|TRBJ2-1
CASTTTGSPYNEQFF
TGTGCCAGCACCACCACAGGGAGCCCCTACAATGAGCAGTTCTTC
>many|TRBV12-3/TRBV12-4|NA|TRBJ2-1
CASKGQSSYNEQFF
TGTGCGAGCAAGGGTCAGAGCTCCTACAATGAGCAGTTCTTC
>NA|TRBV7-2|NA|TRBJ2-5
CASSSNPRGASETQYF
TGTGCCAGCAGCTCGAACCCTAGGGGGGCTAGTGAGACCCAGTACTTC
>NA|TRBV5-1|NA|TRBJ2-3
CASSLRGQGSTDTQYF
TGCGCCAGCAGCTTAAGAGGCCAGGGTAGCACAGATACGCAGTATTTT
>many|TRBV6-1|NA|TRBJ2-5
CASSETWGAETQYF
TGTGCCAGCAGTGAAACATGGGGCGCAGAGACCCAGTACTTC
>NA|TRBV12-3/TRBV12-4|TRBD2|TRBJ2-1
CASSPGTRRGGEQFF
TGTGCCAGCAGTCCCGGGACTAGGAGGGGCGGTGAGCAGTTCTTC
>few|TRBV5-1|TRBD2|TRBJ2-1
CASSLVPGGVGQFF
TGCGCCAGCAGCTTGGTCCCGGGGGGGGTCGGGCAGTTCTTC
>many|TRBV6-2/TRBV6-3|NA|TRBJ2-7
CASSSVPTLITYEQYF
TGTGCCAGCAGTTCGGTCCCAACCCTGATAACCTACGAGCAGTACTTC
>NA|TRBV24-1|TRBD2|TRBJ2-1
CATSDPGGGVDCEQFF
TGTGCCACCAGTGATCCGGGGGGGGGCGTAGATTGTGAGCAGTTCTTC
>NA|TRBV15|TRBD1|TRBJ1-3
CATSVETGYSGNTIYF
TGTGCCACCAGCGTCGAGACAGGGTACTCTGGAAACACCATATATTTT
>NA|TRBV7-2|NA|TRBJ1-3
CATGGNTIYF
TGTGCCACTGGAGGAAACACCATATATTTT
>NA|TRBV19|TRBD1|TRBJ2-7
CTSSLAGQGGYEQYF
TGTACCAGTAGTTTAGCTGGACAGGGGGGCTACGAGCAGTACTTC
>few|TRBV6-5|NA|TRBJ1-1
CASNVLPGHYAFF
TGTGCCAGCAACGTACTCCCGGGGCACTATGCTTTCTTT
>NA|TRBV6-6|NA|TRBJ1-1
CASSAQTAPEAFF
TGTGCCAGCAGTGCCCAGACAGCCCCTGAAGCTTTCTTT
>medium-sized|TRBV27|NA|TRBJ2-2
CASSLRATGTIAGGELFF
TGTGCCAGCAGTTTACGGGCGACAGGGACTATAGCGGGTGGGGAGCTGTTTTTT
>NA|TRBV12-3/TRBV12-4|NA|TRBJ1-1
CASNQGRTLPTEAFF
TGTGCCAGCAATCAGGGAAGGACGCTCCCGACTGAAGCTTTCTTT
>NA|TRBV5-4|TRBD1|TRBJ1-1
CASRPPGGTNTEAFF
TGTGCCAGCAGGCCCCCAGGGGGGACGAACACTGAAGCTTTCTTT
>NA|TRBV2|NA|TRBJ2-2
CASSEQPNTGELFF
TGTGCCAGCAGTGAACAGCCGAACACCGGGGAGCTGTTTTTT
>NA|TRBV15|NA|TRBJ1-5
CATSRDYRPGSYNSNQPQHF
TGTGCCACCAGCAGAGATTATCGGCCGGGTTCCTACAATAGCAATCAGCCCCAGCATTTT
>NA|TRBV7-9|NA|TRBJ2-1
CASSTNHLYNEQFF
TGTGCCAGCAGCACGAACCACCTTTACAATGAGCAGTTCTTC
>many|TRBV29-1|NA|TRBJ1-1
CSVPGAAVNTEAFF
TGCAGCGTTCCAGGGGCCGCCGTGAACACTGAAGCTTTCTTT
>NA|TRBV4-3|TRBD2|TRBJ2-3
CASSQDVGGTSHSDTQYF
TGCGCCAGCAGCCAAGATGTAGGCGGGACTAGTCATTCAGATACGCAGTATTTT
>medium-sized|TRBV19|NA|TRBJ2-7
CASKDGTASSYEQYF
TGTGCCAGTAAGGACGGGACGGCTAGCTCCTACGAGCAGTACTTC
>many|TRBV7-6|TRBD1|TRBJ2-6
CASSWGQGASGANVLTF
TGTGCCAGCAGCTGGGGACAGGGGGCGTCTGGGGCCAACGTCCTGACTTTC
>NA|TRBV6-1|TRBD1|TRBJ1-1
CASSEQVTGGAVGAFF
TGTGCCAGCAGTGAACAGGTGACAGGGGGCGCGGTAGGGGCTTTCTTT
>many|TRBV6-5|NA|TRBJ1-6
CATRGGAGNSPLHF
TGTGCCACCCGAGGAGGGGCGGGTAATTCACCCCTCCACTTT